This TCR beta chain was retrieved from a study of regulatory T cells in long-lasting Graves disease. Findings and caveats of the study: Persistent disease was associated with favored TRBV28 usage and with favored use of TRBJ1-2 and TRBJ2-5.

Arm-PCR of CDR3 regions and iRepertoire HTBI primers were used to build TCR beta libraries. TCRdb independently ran MiXCR on the multiplex PCR reads; one entry per CDR3 protein. This sample carries roughly 560,000 distinct CDR3 sequences, about 15% of them seen once, and the ten largest clones take 25%. The sample holds a few counts of this clonotype. What it binds is unknown. The CDR3 consists of 17 residues. The trim removed 6 bases at V and 0 bases at J, leaving 8 bases unmatched. Documented time point: newly diagnosed GD, antithyroid drugs for less than 3 months. PBMC-derived RNA was used for the TCR library. American Thyroid Association guidelines defined Graves' disease diagnosis. The same data also contributed to another study, on T cells in Graves' hyperthyroidism and ophthalmopathy. According to that study: Exclusion of a patient resulted from uncontrolled infection, other autoimmune disease, pregnancy or lactation. HTBI primers were used for first-round RT-PCR of the TCR CDR3.

V and J are TRBV12-3 or TRBV12-4 and TRBJ2-6; 7 nucleotides match TRBD1. Specimen: peripheral blood mononuclear cells (PBMCs), collected at new diagnosis, from a patient treated with antithyroid drugs. The sequence was obtained from a woman aged 40-60 years with Graves disease. The CDR3 DNA is TGTGCCAGCAGCCCGCGAGGGGGCCCCTCTGGGGCCAACGTCCTGACTTTC. Its translation is CASSPRGGPSGANVLTF.